Sequencing of this T cell receptor beta chain was carried out in a study of CD4 T cells in relation to SARS-CoV-2 and coronaviruses. Study-level information: ViraFEST: roughly ten-day antigen culture of PBMCs, then TCR beta CDR3 sequencing.

Study-level findings and limits: The cross-reactivity analysis covered only spike protein, not other viral proteins.

Survey-level TCR-beta sequencing used DNA from CEF-cultured naive and memory CD4+ T cells. Assay: immunoSEQ multiplex PCR; the TCRdb copy retains only in-frame clones and omits some. The sample records about 37,000 clones, approximately 77% being singletons. V lost 4 bases and J lost 6, with 9 bases in between. This CDR3 has 13 residues. The V gene's germline CDR1 is LGHDT and CDR2 YNNKEL (reference sequence). Points on this clone: The antigen is not known.

The specimen was naive CD4+ T cells from PBMCs, cultured in vitro. Described subset: naive CD4+ T cells isolated by negative enrichment. The sequence was obtained from an adult with COVID-19. The chain carries TRBV3-1 (or the pseudogene TRBV3-2) and TRBJ2-2; the D is unclear. CDR3 sequence: CASSPNAPGELFF. CDR3 sequence (DNA): TGTGCCAGCAGCCCTAACGCGCCCGGGGAGCTGTTTTTT.